Listed below are T cell receptor beta chains from one sample, sequenced in a study of blood T cell repertoires in COVID-19. Generated by immunoSEQ multiplex PCR, the TCRdb table keeps only in-frame clones and is missing some. This sample has about 140,000 clones; about 80% occur once, and the top ten carry roughly 7.3%. Sequencing was done on a sample of peripheral blood. These receptors originate from a human donor in a cohort sampled during active COVID-19. Both conserved end residues are part of each CDR3. Each record gives: clone size, D gene, V gene, J gene, CDR3 DNA, CDR3 protein. D genes are given only for firm matches. Only some rows state a clone size, as once, few, many or a class for expanded clones.

abundance: few; d_gene: -; v_gene: TRBV6-5; j_gene: TRBJ2-7; CDR3nt: TGTGCCAGCAGAGAGACGACAGTCTCCTACGAGCAGTACTTC; CDR3aa: CASRETTVSYEQYF
abundance: -; d_gene: -; v_gene: TRBV9; j_gene: TRBJ2-3; CDR3nt: TGTGCCAGCAGTGGGTTCCAGGGTGCAGATACGCAGTATTTT; CDR3aa: CASSGFQGADTQYF
abundance: -; d_gene: -; v_gene: TRBV7-9; j_gene: TRBJ2-3; CDR3nt: TGTGCCAGCAGCCCCCGACTAGAAGCGACAGATACGCAGTATTTT; CDR3aa: CASSPRLEATDTQYF
abundance: -; d_gene: -; v_gene: TRBV9; j_gene: TRBJ2-5; CDR3nt: TGTGCCAGCAGCGTAGCAGTCGGGGGTGGTGTGAGGGAGACCCAGTACTTC; CDR3aa: CASSVAVGGGVRETQYF
abundance: -; d_gene: -; v_gene: TRBV19; j_gene: TRBJ1-3; CDR3nt: TGTGCCAGTAGCCGACGGGGCTCTGGAAACACCATATATTTT; CDR3aa: CASSRRGSGNTIYF
abundance: once; d_gene: TRBD1; v_gene: TRBV12-3/TRBV12-4; j_gene: TRBJ1-5; CDR3nt: TGTGCCAGCAGACCAGGGGGCGCGGAGCCCCAGCATTTT; CDR3aa: CASRPGGAEPQHF
abundance: -; d_gene: -; v_gene: TRBV6-5; j_gene: TRBJ1-2; CDR3nt: TGTGCCAGCAGTTACGGGGGAGGATATGGCTACACCTTC; CDR3aa: CASSYGGGYGYTF
abundance: -; d_gene: -; v_gene: TRBV3-1/TRBV3-2; j_gene: TRBJ2-6; CDR3nt: TGTGCCAGCAGCCAAGTAGCAGGGGCGATCTCTGGGGCCAACGTCCTGACTTTC; CDR3aa: CASSQVAGAISGANVLTF
abundance: -; d_gene: -; v_gene: TRBV10-3; j_gene: TRBJ2-2; CDR3nt: TGTGCCATCAGGGGAGCCGGGGAGCTGTTTTTT; CDR3aa: CAIRGAGELFF
abundance: -; d_gene: -; v_gene: TRBV19; j_gene: TRBJ2-3; CDR3nt: TGTGCCAGTATGGCAACAGCCGGAGATACGCAGTATTTT; CDR3aa: CASMATAGDTQYF
abundance: -; d_gene: TRBD1; v_gene: TRBV2; j_gene: TRBJ2-7; CDR3nt: TGTGCCAGCAGAGGGACAGGCCTCTCCTACGAGCAGTACTTC; CDR3aa: CASRGTGLSYEQYF
abundance: once; d_gene: TRBD1; v_gene: TRBV5-1; j_gene: TRBJ2-2; CDR3nt: TGCGCCAGCAGATTGGACAGGGGGGCCGGGGAGCTGTTTTTT; CDR3aa: CASRLDRGAGELFF
abundance: -; d_gene: -; v_gene: TRBV7-9; j_gene: TRBJ2-7; CDR3nt: TGTGCCAGCAGCTTATTCGGGACATCCTCCTACGAGCAGTACTTC; CDR3aa: CASSLFGTSSYEQYF
abundance: -; d_gene: TRBD2; v_gene: TRBV7-9; j_gene: TRBJ2-3; CDR3nt: TGTGCCAGCAGCCCAGGGAGGGACGCACTGCCTCGCACAGATACGCAGTATTTT; CDR3aa: CASSPGRDALPRTDTQYF
abundance: -; d_gene: -; v_gene: TRBV2; j_gene: TRBJ2-3; CDR3nt: TGTGCCGGTCGGCCGTCTGGAGGAGATACGCAGTATTTT; CDR3aa: CAGRPSGGDTQYF
abundance: -; d_gene: -; v_gene: TRBV10-2; j_gene: TRBJ1-5; CDR3nt: TGCGCCAGCAGTCTCTATTTTGGAGGGGTGGGGAATAGCAATCAGCCCCAGCATTTT; CDR3aa: CASSLYFGGVGNSNQPQHF
abundance: -; d_gene: TRBD1; v_gene: TRBV7-2; j_gene: TRBJ2-3; CDR3nt: TGTGCCAGCAGACCCGGACAGGGGGCAGGAGATACGCAGTATTTT; CDR3aa: CASRPGQGAGDTQYF
abundance: -; d_gene: TRBD1; v_gene: TRBV28; j_gene: TRBJ1-1; CDR3nt: TGTGCCAGCAGTTACAGGGGGCAGGCTTTCTTT; CDR3aa: CASSYRGQAFF
abundance: -; d_gene: TRBD2; v_gene: TRBV27; j_gene: TRBJ2-7; CDR3nt: TGTGCCAGCAGTCCCCGACTAGCGGGGGGGCGGGTCGAGCAGTACTTC; CDR3aa: CASSPRLAGGRVEQYF
abundance: -; d_gene: TRBD2; v_gene: TRBV5-1; j_gene: TRBJ2-2; CDR3nt: TGCGCCAGTAGCTCTCTAGCGGCGAACACCGGGGAGCTGTTTTTT; CDR3aa: CASSSLAANTGELFF
abundance: -; d_gene: -; v_gene: TRBV4-2; j_gene: TRBJ2-1; CDR3nt: TGTGCCAGCAGCCAAATAGGAAAAGCGGGCGACCACAATGAGCAGTTCTTC; CDR3aa: CASSQIGKAGDHNEQFF
abundance: -; d_gene: TRBD1; v_gene: TRBV7-9; j_gene: TRBJ1-4; CDR3nt: TGTGCCAGCAGCTGGGACAGTAATGAAAAACTGTTTTTT; CDR3aa: CASSWDSNEKLFF
abundance: -; d_gene: -; v_gene: TRBV18; j_gene: TRBJ2-7; CDR3nt: TGTGCCAGCCGAGCGTCAGCTTTGGAGGGTCAAACTTCAGACGAGCAGTACTTC; CDR3aa: CASRASALEGQTSDEQYF
abundance: -; d_gene: -; v_gene: TRBV14; j_gene: TRBJ2-1; CDR3nt: TGTGCCAGCAGCCCCCAGGGTATTGAGCAGTTCTTC; CDR3aa: CASSPQGIEQFF
abundance: -; d_gene: -; v_gene: TRBV21-1; j_gene: TRBJ1-3; CDR3nt: TGTGCCAGCAGCCGAGGGGGCTTTGGAAACACCATATATTTT; CDR3aa: CASSRGGFGNTIYF
abundance: -; d_gene: TRBD1; v_gene: TRBV2; j_gene: TRBJ1-5; CDR3nt: TGTGCCAGCAGCCGGGACAGGGAACTCAATCAGCCCCAGCATTTT; CDR3aa: CASSRDRELNQPQHF
abundance: -; d_gene: -; v_gene: TRBV12-5; j_gene: TRBJ1-4; CDR3nt: TGTGCTAGTGGTTTGTTCGTTGAAAAACTGTTTTTT; CDR3aa: CASGLFVEKLFF
abundance: few; d_gene: -; v_gene: TRBV5-1; j_gene: TRBJ2-5; CDR3nt: TGCGCCAGCAGCTCCCGGGGGACGGAGACCCAGTACTTC; CDR3aa: CASSSRGTETQYF
abundance: -; d_gene: -; v_gene: TRBV6-1; j_gene: TRBJ1-1; CDR3nt: TGTGCCAGCAGTGAACAGGGGCAGGCGAACACTGAAGCTTTCTTT; CDR3aa: CASSEQGQANTEAFF
abundance: -; d_gene: -; v_gene: TRBV5-6; j_gene: TRBJ1-4; CDR3nt: TGTGCCAGCAGCTCCCAATCTTCGGCAACTAATGAAAAACTGTTTTTT; CDR3aa: CASSSQSSATNEKLFF
abundance: -; d_gene: -; v_gene: TRBV9; j_gene: TRBJ1-6; CDR3nt: TGTGCCAGCAGCGGACGGACACGCAGCTCCTATAATTCACCCCTCCACTTT; CDR3aa: CASSGRTRSSYNSPLHF
abundance: -; d_gene: TRBD1; v_gene: TRBV7-2; j_gene: TRBJ1-4; CDR3nt: TGTGCCAGCAGCTCGGACAGGGGGAGTGAAAAACTGTTTTTT; CDR3aa: CASSSDRGSEKLFF
abundance: -; d_gene: -; v_gene: TRBV6-6; j_gene: TRBJ1-4; CDR3nt: TGTGCCAGCAGCACTTTTCTGGGGGCGTTAGAAAAACTGTTTTTT; CDR3aa: CASSTFLGALEKLFF
abundance: -; d_gene: TRBD2; v_gene: TRBV5-4; j_gene: TRBJ2-3; CDR3nt: TGTGCCAGCAGCTTGACTAGCGTACCAGATACGCAGTATTTT; CDR3aa: CASSLTSVPDTQYF
abundance: -; d_gene: TRBD2; v_gene: TRBV7-9; j_gene: TRBJ2-3; CDR3nt: TGTGCCAGCAGGGTACTAGCGGGGGTGGCAGATACGCAGTATTTT; CDR3aa: CASRVLAGVADTQYF
abundance: once; d_gene: TRBD2; v_gene: TRBV6-4; j_gene: TRBJ2-3; CDR3nt: TGTGCCAGCAGTGACTCTGGCGGGGGAAGCACAGATACGCAGTATTTT; CDR3aa: CASSDSGGGSTDTQYF
abundance: -; d_gene: TRBD2; v_gene: TRBV10-3; j_gene: TRBJ2-4; CDR3nt: TGTGCCATCAGTGAGTCGACGGCTAGCGGGGGGGGAGCCAAAAACATTCAGTACTTC; CDR3aa: CAISESTASGGGAKNIQYF
abundance: -; d_gene: TRBD1; v_gene: TRBV5-1; j_gene: TRBJ1-6; CDR3nt: TGCGCCAGCAGCGGACAGGAGTATTCACCCCTCCACTTT; CDR3aa: CASSGQEYSPLHF
abundance: -; d_gene: -; v_gene: TRBV5-1; j_gene: TRBJ2-1; CDR3nt: TGCGCCAGCAGCTTGGGGGCTAGCCGCACCTACAATGAGCAGTTCTTC; CDR3aa: CASSLGASRTYNEQFF
abundance: -; d_gene: -; v_gene: TRBV2; j_gene: TRBJ2-2; CDR3nt: TGTGCCAGCACCACAGGGTGGGGCACCGGGGAGCTGTTTTTT; CDR3aa: CASTTGWGTGELFF
abundance: -; d_gene: TRBD1; v_gene: TRBV6-5; j_gene: TRBJ2-1; CDR3nt: TGTGCCAGCAGGCCAGACAGGGGGTACTACAATGAGCAGTTCTTC; CDR3aa: CASRPDRGYYNEQFF
abundance: -; d_gene: TRBD2; v_gene: TRBV19; j_gene: TRBJ2-5; CDR3nt: TGTGCCAGTAGTGTACTAGCGGGGTTGGTGGAGACCCAGTACTTC; CDR3aa: CASSVLAGLVETQYF
abundance: -; d_gene: TRBD1; v_gene: TRBV5-1; j_gene: TRBJ1-1; CDR3nt: TGCGCCAGCAGCTGGGGACAGGGCTTGAACACTGAAGCTTTCTTT; CDR3aa: CASSWGQGLNTEAFF
abundance: few; d_gene: TRBD2; v_gene: TRBV6-1; j_gene: TRBJ2-1; CDR3nt: TGTGCCAGCAGGGTTAGCGGGGACTACAATGAGCAGTTCTTC; CDR3aa: CASRVSGDYNEQFF
abundance: -; d_gene: TRBD2; v_gene: TRBV18; j_gene: TRBJ2-7; CDR3nt: TGTGCCAGCTCACCACCTGCCGGGACTAGCTTCTACGAGCAGTACTTC; CDR3aa: CASSPPAGTSFYEQYF
abundance: -; d_gene: -; v_gene: TRBV7-9; j_gene: TRBJ1-5; CDR3nt: TGTGCCAGCAGCTTATACCCAGGGAACAATCAGCCCCAGCATTTT; CDR3aa: CASSLYPGNNQPQHF
abundance: -; d_gene: -; v_gene: TRBV3-1/TRBV3-2; j_gene: TRBJ1-1; CDR3nt: TGTGCCAGCAGCCAAGTTACCGGGAGGGGTGACACTGAAGCTTTCTTT; CDR3aa: CASSQVTGRGDTEAFF
abundance: once; d_gene: TRBD2; v_gene: TRBV7-9; j_gene: TRBJ2-7; CDR3nt: TGTGCCAGCAGCTTAGCGGCTAGCGGGGGAGGCCTCCGGGAGCAGTACTTC; CDR3aa: CASSLAASGGGLREQYF
abundance: -; d_gene: -; v_gene: TRBV19; j_gene: TRBJ1-2; CDR3nt: TGTGCCAGTAGTATCGAGGGATCCTATGGCTACACCTTC; CDR3aa: CASSIEGSYGYTF
abundance: -; d_gene: -; v_gene: TRBV28; j_gene: TRBJ1-2; CDR3nt: TGTGCCAGCAGTCAGACAGGCCGCCTCTCCAGCTATGGCTACACCTTC; CDR3aa: CASSQTGRLSSYGYTF
abundance: -; d_gene: -; v_gene: TRBV5-1; j_gene: TRBJ2-5; CDR3nt: TGCGCCAGCAGCCCGCAGGGCCGGGAGACCCAGTACTTC; CDR3aa: CASSPQGRETQYF
abundance: -; d_gene: TRBD1; v_gene: TRBV19; j_gene: TRBJ1-2; CDR3nt: TGTGCCAGTAGTTCGACAGGGGGCGCGGGGGGCTACACCTTC; CDR3aa: CASSSTGGAGGYTF